The rows below give T cell receptor beta chains drawn from one sample of a study of blood T cell repertoires in COVID-19. Clones were sequenced by immunoSEQ multiplex PCR, and TCRdb holds only the in-frame ones, with some missing. The sample consists of around 100,000 clones, 80% to 95% of them appearing once. The sequencing sample was made of peripheral blood. These receptors were obtained from a middle-aged man with active COVID-19. CDR3s include the opening cysteine and the closing phenylalanine or tryptophan. A D gene is named only where the DNA matches it firmly. Clone sizes are given selectively: once, few, many, or a class where the clone is expanded.

V: TRBV7-2
size: -
D: TRBD2
J: TRBJ2-1
CDR3: CASSDQGTSLYNEQFF
DNA: TGTGCCAGCAGCGACCAGGGGACTAGCCTTTACAATGAGCAGTTCTTC

V: TRBV2
size: -
D: TRBD2
J: TRBJ2-1
CDR3: CASDLAGLNNEQFF
DNA: TGTGCCAGCGACCTAGCGGGCCTAAACAATGAGCAGTTCTTC

V: TRBV19
size: -
D: TRBD2
J: TRBJ2-2
CDR3: CASSILGGRRTGELFF
DNA: TGTGCCAGTAGTATACTCGGCGGGAGGAGAACCGGGGAGCTGTTTTTT

V: TRBV5-1
size: -
D: TRBD1
J: TRBJ2-5
CDR3: CASSFRTGETQYF
DNA: TGCGCCAGCAGCTTCCGGACAGGGGAGACCCAGTACTTC

V: TRBV6-1
size: few
D: TRBD1
J: TRBJ1-5
CDR3: CASSELGTGINQPQHF
DNA: TGTGCCAGCAGTGAACTGGGGACAGGGATCAATCAGCCCCAGCATTTT

V: TRBV3-1/TRBV3-2
size: -
D: TRBD2
J: TRBJ2-5
CDR3: CASSLVGRGMETQYF
DNA: TGTGCCAGCAGCCTGGTAGGGCGGGGGATGGAGACCCAGTACTTC

V: TRBV24-1
size: -
D: TRBD1
J: TRBJ2-2
CDR3: CATSDSTGGRSGELFF
DNA: TGTGCCACCAGTGATTCTACAGGGGGCCGATCCGGGGAGCTGTTTTTT

V: TRBV12-3/TRBV12-4
size: -
D: -
J: TRBJ1-3
CDR3: CASSKQGNTIYF
DNA: TGTGCCAGCAGTAAACAGGGAAACACCATATATTTT

V: TRBV6-1
size: -
D: TRBD2
J: TRBJ2-1
CDR3: CASSKGLAGGQTEQFF
DNA: TGTGCCAGCAGTAAAGGACTAGCGGGGGGGCAAACTGAGCAGTTCTTC

V: TRBV28
size: -
D: TRBD2
J: TRBJ2-1
CDR3: CASSSLLALAGGNEQFF
DNA: TGTGCCAGCAGTTCCCTACTAGCACTAGCGGGAGGGAATGAGCAGTTCTTC

V: TRBV6-5
size: -
D: TRBD1
J: TRBJ2-2
CDR3: CASRRQGPGELFF
DNA: TGTGCCAGCAGGCGACAGGGGCCCGGGGAGCTGTTTTTT

V: TRBV10-3
size: once
D: TRBD1
J: TRBJ1-2
CDR3: CAISDYLGQGGNYGYTF
DNA: TGTGCCATCAGTGATTACCTTGGACAGGGGGGGAACTATGGCTACACCTTC

V: TRBV7-9
size: -
D: TRBD1
J: TRBJ1-1
CDR3: CASSLTGPSEAFF
DNA: TGTGCCAGCAGCTTGACAGGGCCTTCTGAAGCTTTCTTT

V: TRBV2
size: -
D: -
J: TRBJ1-1
CDR3: CASSEGIHGAFF
DNA: TGTGCCAGCAGTGAAGGCATACATGGAGCTTTCTTT

V: TRBV7-9
size: -
D: TRBD2
J: TRBJ2-1
CDR3: CASSLVGTRYNEQFF
DNA: TGTGCCAGCAGCTTAGTGGGGACTAGGTACAATGAGCAGTTCTTC

V: TRBV6-5
size: -
D: -
J: TRBJ1-6
CDR3: CASSYGAGQNNSPLHF
DNA: TGTGCCAGCAGTTACGGGGCGGGGCAGAATAATTCACCCCTCCACTTT

V: TRBV4-1
size: -
D: TRBD2
J: TRBJ2-1
CDR3: CASSGLAGGYNEQFF
DNA: TGCGCCAGCAGCGGACTAGCGGGGGGGTACAATGAGCAGTTCTTC

V: TRBV5-1
size: -
D: -
J: TRBJ2-5
CDR3: CASSLGSGAPGVETQYF
DNA: TGCGCCAGCAGCTTGGGATCAGGGGCCCCAGGGGTGGAGACCCAGTACTTC

V: TRBV30
size: few
D: -
J: TRBJ1-5
CDR3: CAWKAQGSNQPQHF
DNA: TGTGCCTGGAAGGCACAGGGTAGCAATCAGCCCCAGCATTTT

V: TRBV3-1/TRBV3-2
size: -
D: -
J: TRBJ1-2
CDR3: CASSPDRNYGYTF
DNA: TGTGCCAGCAGCCCTGACAGGAACTATGGCTACACCTTC

V: TRBV14
size: -
D: -
J: TRBJ1-5
CDR3: CASSQSRNQPQHF
DNA: TGTGCCAGCAGCCAATCCAGGAATCAGCCCCAGCATTTT

V: TRBV12-5
size: -
D: -
J: TRBJ1-1
CDR3: CASGLFQGGYTEAFF
DNA: TGTGCTAGTGGTTTGTTTCAGGGTGGGTACACTGAAGCTTTCTTT

V: TRBV4-1
size: -
D: TRBD2
J: TRBJ2-1
CDR3: CASSQDSLTGTSGGAEQFF
DNA: TGCGCCAGCAGCCAAGATTCCCTGACCGGGACTAGCGGGGGGGCGGAGCAGTTCTTC

V: TRBV5-1
size: -
D: -
J: TRBJ1-2
CDR3: CASSLGRGANYGYTF
DNA: TGCGCCAGCAGCTTGGGACGGGGAGCTAACTATGGCTACACCTTC

V: TRBV7-9
size: few
D: TRBD1
J: TRBJ2-2
CDR3: CASSGRTGWTGELFF
DNA: TGTGCCAGCAGCGGGAGGACAGGGTGGACCGGGGAGCTGTTTTTT

V: TRBV6-5
size: -
D: TRBD2
J: TRBJ2-7
CDR3: CASTHLAGPAYEQYF
DNA: TGTGCCAGCACCCATCTAGCGGGCCCCGCCTACGAGCAGTACTTC

V: TRBV9
size: -
D: TRBD2
J: TRBJ2-5
CDR3: CASSETSGSGTQYF
DNA: TGTGCCAGCAGCGAGACTAGCGGGAGTGGGACCCAGTACTTC

V: TRBV21-1
size: -
D: -
J: TRBJ1-1
CDR3: CASSKDIGTEAFF
DNA: TGTGCCAGCAGCAAGGACATCGGGACTGAAGCTTTCTTT

V: TRBV4-2
size: -
D: TRBD1
J: TRBJ1-5
CDR3: CASSQDGTGIQPQHF
DNA: TGTGCCAGCAGCCAAGATGGGACAGGGATTCAGCCCCAGCATTTT

V: TRBV19
size: -
D: TRBD2
J: TRBJ2-7
CDR3: CASSGGSGGYEQYF
DNA: TGTGCCAGTAGTGGAGGTAGCGGGGGCTACGAGCAGTACTTC

V: TRBV19
size: -
D: TRBD1
J: TRBJ1-4
CDR3: CASSIVRDSTNEKLFF
DNA: TGTGCCAGTAGTATAGTCCGGGACAGCACTAATGAAAAACTGTTTTTT

V: TRBV6-2/TRBV6-3
size: -
D: TRBD2
J: TRBJ2-1
CDR3: CASSYSSGGPGGNEQFF
DNA: TGTGCCAGCAGTTACTCTTCGGGAGGCCCTGGGGGCAATGAGCAGTTCTTC

V: TRBV7-3
size: -
D: TRBD1
J: TRBJ2-7
CDR3: CASSSRQGREQYF
DNA: TGTGCCAGCAGCTCCAGACAGGGAAGGGAGCAGTACTTC

V: TRBV4-1
size: -
D: TRBD2
J: TRBJ2-5
CDR3: CASAGGFQETQYF
DNA: TGCGCCAGCGCCGGGGGGTTTCAAGAGACCCAGTACTTC

V: TRBV5-1
size: -
D: TRBD2
J: TRBJ2-2
CDR3: CASSGTSGGRNTGELFF
DNA: TGCGCCAGCAGCGGGACTAGCGGGGGGCGGAACACCGGGGAGCTGTTTTTT

V: TRBV7-9
size: -
D: -
J: TRBJ1-2
CDR3: CASSLAGEDYGYTF
DNA: TGTGCCAGCAGCTTAGCGGGGGAGGACTATGGCTACACCTTC

V: TRBV14
size: -
D: TRBD2
J: TRBJ2-1
CDR3: CASSQGPGTSGHYNEQFF
DNA: TGTGCCAGCAGCCAGGGCCCCGGGACTAGCGGACACTACAATGAGCAGTTCTTC

V: TRBV5-1
size: -
D: TRBD2
J: TRBJ2-5
CDR3: CASRGETSGGPATGETQYF
DNA: TGCGCCAGCAGAGGTGAGACTAGCGGGGGCCCGGCAACGGGGGAGACCCAGTACTTC

V: TRBV9
size: -
D: -
J: TRBJ1-1
CDR3: CASSAGVNTEAFF
DNA: TGTGCCAGCAGCGCAGGGGTGAACACTGAAGCTTTCTTT

V: TRBV5-1
size: once
D: -
J: TRBJ2-1
CDR3: CASRNYLQGEQFF
DNA: TGCGCCAGCAGAAACTACTTACAGGGTGAGCAGTTCTTC

V: TRBV3-1/TRBV3-2
size: -
D: TRBD2
J: TRBJ2-1
CDR3: CASSQVTSGVYNEQFF
DNA: TGTGCCAGCAGCCAAGTAACTAGCGGGGTTTACAATGAGCAGTTCTTC

V: TRBV13
size: -
D: TRBD1
J: TRBJ2-7
CDR3: CASSPRTGGFEQYF
DNA: TGTGCCAGCAGCCCGAGGACAGGGGGTTTCGAGCAGTACTTC

V: TRBV6-5
size: -
D: TRBD2
J: TRBJ2-1
CDR3: CASSRGGLAGNEQFF
DNA: TGTGCCAGCAGCAGAGGGGGACTAGCGGGTAATGAGCAGTTCTTC

V: TRBV19
size: -
D: TRBD1
J: TRBJ1-6
CDR3: CASSTTGTVNSPLHF
DNA: TGTGCCAGTAGTACAACCGGGACAGTTAATTCACCCCTCCACTTT

V: TRBV7-3
size: -
D: -
J: TRBJ2-6
CDR3: CASSLGHSGANVLTF
DNA: TGTGCCAGCAGCCTAGGCCACTCTGGGGCCAACGTCCTGACTTTC

V: TRBV7-9
size: -
D: -
J: TRBJ2-1
CDR3: CASSLGNKSGYNEQFF
DNA: TGTGCCAGCAGCTTAGGTAATAAGTCGGGTTACAATGAGCAGTTCTTC

V: TRBV4-1
size: -
D: TRBD1
J: TRBJ1-5
CDR3: CASSANRGPNQPQHF
DNA: TGCGCCAGCAGCGCCAACAGGGGACCAAATCAGCCCCAGCATTTT

V: TRBV3-1/TRBV3-2
size: -
D: TRBD2
J: TRBJ2-1
CDR3: CASSPRGRSSYNEQFF
DNA: TGTGCCAGCAGCCCCCGCGGGAGGTCCTCCTACAATGAGCAGTTCTTC

V: TRBV3-1/TRBV3-2
size: -
D: TRBD1
J: TRBJ2-5
CDR3: CASSPRTGPKTQYF
DNA: TGTGCCAGCAGCCCCCGGACAGGGCCAAAGACCCAGTACTTC